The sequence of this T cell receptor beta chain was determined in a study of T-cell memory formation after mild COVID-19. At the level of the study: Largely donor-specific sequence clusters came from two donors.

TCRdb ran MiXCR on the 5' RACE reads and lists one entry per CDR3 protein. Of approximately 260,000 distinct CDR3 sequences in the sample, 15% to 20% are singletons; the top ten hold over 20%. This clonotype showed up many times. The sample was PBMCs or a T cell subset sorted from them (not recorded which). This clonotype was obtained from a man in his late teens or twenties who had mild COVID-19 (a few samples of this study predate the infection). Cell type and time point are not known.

The DNA of the CDR3 is TGTGCCAGCAGCGTAGTGGTGGGGGGCTCGAATGAGCAGTTCTTC. Translated: CASSVVVGGSNEQFF. The J gene is TRBJ2-1, the V gene TRBV9, with D tentatively TRBD1 or TRBD2 (6 bases each). Per germline, CDR1 SGDLS and CDR2 YYNGEE. The ends were cut back, 0 bases at V and 7 bases at J, with 14 bases in the middle. This CDR3 region has 15 residues.